The 3 T cell receptor beta chains below come from one sample, sequenced in a study of T cell responses to AZD1222 COVID-19 vaccine. The method was immunoSEQ multiplex PCR; TCRdb's version includes in-frame clones alone and lacks a portion of them. Among 64,000 or so clones listed, 84% were seen once. This specimen consisted of peripheral blood, obtained on day 0 of AZD1222 vaccination. These receptor sequences come from an adult in good health.

This rearrangement joins TRBV4-3 to TRBJ1-5; D gene ambiguous. CDR1 and CDR2 (germline): LGHNA, YSLEER. V lost 3 bases to trimming and J lost 1 base, with 10 bases between them. The CDR3 length is 15 residues. CDR3 loop: CASSQKYGSNQPQHF. The CDR3 nucleotides read TGCGCCAGCAGCCAGAAATATGGGAGCAATCAGCCCCAGCATTTT.

The V call is TRBV7-6, the J call TRBJ2-5; 15 positions match TRBD2. The length of the CDR3 is 17 residues. V lost 5 bases and J lost 2; bases outside the gene matches: 6. The germline CDR1 and CDR2 sequences are SGHVS and FNYEAQ. CDR3 loop: CASSLGLAGGLQETQYF. DNA for the CDR3: TGTGCCAGCAGCCTGGGACTAGCGGGGGGCTTGCAAGAGACCCAGTACTTC. Based on the CDR3 plus reference TRBV7-6 and TRBJ2-5, the full variable domain is GAGVSQSPRYKVTKRGQDVALRCDPISGHVSLYWYRQALGQGPEFLTYFNYEAQQDKSGLPNDRFSAERPEGSISTLTIQRTEQRDSAMYRCASSLGLAGGLQETQYFGPGTRLLVL.

The J gene is TRBJ1-2, the V gene TRBV7-2; the match to TRBD1 covers 8 bases. The CDR3 loop spans 15 amino acids. Trimming took 5 bases from V and 0 from J; bases not matched to a gene: 5. Germline V CDR1 and CDR2: SGHTA, FQGNSA. CDR3 in amino acids: CASSPRTGTNYGYTF. For the CDR3, the DNA is TGTGCCAGCAGCCCTAGGACAGGGACTAACTATGGCTACACCTTC.